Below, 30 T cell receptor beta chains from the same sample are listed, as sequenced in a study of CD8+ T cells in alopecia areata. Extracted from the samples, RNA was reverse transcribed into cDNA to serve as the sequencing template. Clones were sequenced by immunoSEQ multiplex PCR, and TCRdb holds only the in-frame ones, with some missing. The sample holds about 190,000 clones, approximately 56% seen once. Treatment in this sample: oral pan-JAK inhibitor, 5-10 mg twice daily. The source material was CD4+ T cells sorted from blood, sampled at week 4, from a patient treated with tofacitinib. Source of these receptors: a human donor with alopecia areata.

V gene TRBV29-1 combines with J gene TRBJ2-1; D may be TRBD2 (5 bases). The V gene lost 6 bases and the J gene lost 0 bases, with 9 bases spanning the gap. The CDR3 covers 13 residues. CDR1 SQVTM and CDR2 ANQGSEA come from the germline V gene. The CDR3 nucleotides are TGCAGCGTGGGCGGGCCCTCCTACAATGAGCAGTTCTTC. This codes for CSVGGPSYNEQFF.

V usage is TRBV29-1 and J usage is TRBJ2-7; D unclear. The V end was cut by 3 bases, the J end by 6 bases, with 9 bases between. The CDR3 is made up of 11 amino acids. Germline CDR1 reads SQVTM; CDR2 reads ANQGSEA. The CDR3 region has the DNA TGCAGCGTTGACACGGCCGGCGAGCAGTACTTC. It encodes CSVDTAGEQYF.

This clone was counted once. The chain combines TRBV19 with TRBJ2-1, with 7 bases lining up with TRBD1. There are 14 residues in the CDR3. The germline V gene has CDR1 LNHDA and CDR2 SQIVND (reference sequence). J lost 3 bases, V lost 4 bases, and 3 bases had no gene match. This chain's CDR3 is CASSTGTVYNEQFF. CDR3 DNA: TGTGCCAGTAGTACCGGGACAGTCTACAATGAGCAGTTCTTC.

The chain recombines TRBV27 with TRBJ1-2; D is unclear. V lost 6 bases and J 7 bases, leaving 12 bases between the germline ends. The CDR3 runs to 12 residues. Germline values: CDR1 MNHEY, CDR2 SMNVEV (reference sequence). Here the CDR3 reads CASSSPPGGYTF. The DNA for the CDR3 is TGTGCCAGCAGCTCCCCCCCTGGTGGCTACACCTTC.

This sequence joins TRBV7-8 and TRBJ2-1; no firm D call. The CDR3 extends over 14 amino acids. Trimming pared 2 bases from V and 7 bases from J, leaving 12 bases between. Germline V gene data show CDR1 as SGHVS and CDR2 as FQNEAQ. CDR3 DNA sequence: TGTGCCAGCAGCTTATTGGACCCCAGGAATGAGCAGTTCTTC. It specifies CASSLLDPRNEQFF.

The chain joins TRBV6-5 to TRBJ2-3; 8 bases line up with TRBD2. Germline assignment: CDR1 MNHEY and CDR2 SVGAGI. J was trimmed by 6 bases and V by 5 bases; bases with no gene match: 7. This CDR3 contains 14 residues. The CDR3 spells CASSDIAGRDTQYF. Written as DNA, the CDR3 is TGTGCCAGCAGTGACATAGCGGGAAGGGATACGCAGTATTTT.

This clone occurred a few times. The CDR3 DNA follows: TGTGCCAGCAGCCCCAAACCTGACACTTCGACGCAGTATTTT. Its protein product is CASSPKPDTSTQYF. The V call is TRBV7-2, the J call TRBJ2-3, with D unclear. Germline assignment: CDR1 SGHTA and CDR2 FQGNSA. V lost 5 bases, J lost 9 bases, and 18 bases lay in between. The CDR3 contains 14 residues.

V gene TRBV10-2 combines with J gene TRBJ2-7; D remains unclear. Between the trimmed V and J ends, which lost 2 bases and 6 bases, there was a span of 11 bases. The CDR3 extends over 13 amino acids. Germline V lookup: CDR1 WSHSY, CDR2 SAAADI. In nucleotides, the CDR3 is TGCGCCAGCAGTGAGGAGCCTAGGAGCGAGCAGTACTTC. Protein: CASSEEPRSEQYF.

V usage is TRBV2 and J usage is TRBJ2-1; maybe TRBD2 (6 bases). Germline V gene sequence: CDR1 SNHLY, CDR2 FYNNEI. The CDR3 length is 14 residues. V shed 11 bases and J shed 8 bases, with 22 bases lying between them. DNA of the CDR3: TGTGCCGTACCTAGCGTAGGTCAGGATGATGAGCAGTTCTTC. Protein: CAVPSVGQDDEQFF.

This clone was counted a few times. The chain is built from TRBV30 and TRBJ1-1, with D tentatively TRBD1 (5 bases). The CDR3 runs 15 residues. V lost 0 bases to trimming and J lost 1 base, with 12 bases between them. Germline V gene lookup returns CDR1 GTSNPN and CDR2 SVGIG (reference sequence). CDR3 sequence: CAWSVGGRTNTEAFF. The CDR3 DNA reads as TGTGCCTGGAGTGTCGGGGGACGGACGAACACTGAAGCTTTCTTT.

The DNA for the CDR3 is TGCGCCAGCAGCCAGCTACTAGCGGGCTCGACGTACTTC. It encodes CASSQLLAGSTYF. This chain uses TRBV4-1 with TRBJ2-7; 9 positions match TRBD2. V dropped 3 bases and J dropped 12; count of bases not matched to a gene: 9. The length of the CDR3 is 13 residues. Germline V gene lookup returns CDR1 MGHRA and CDR2 YSYEKL.

The DNA for the CDR3 is TGTGCCAGCAGCTTAGCCCCTCTTAGGGAAGCTTTCTTT. Its translation: CASSLAPLREAFF. This chain joins TRBV7-6 and TRBJ1-1, with unresolved D. This CDR3 comprises 13 residues. Between the trimmed V and J ends, which lost 0 bases and 8 bases, there was a span of 10 bases. CDR1 is SGHVS, CDR2 FNYEAQ, per germline.

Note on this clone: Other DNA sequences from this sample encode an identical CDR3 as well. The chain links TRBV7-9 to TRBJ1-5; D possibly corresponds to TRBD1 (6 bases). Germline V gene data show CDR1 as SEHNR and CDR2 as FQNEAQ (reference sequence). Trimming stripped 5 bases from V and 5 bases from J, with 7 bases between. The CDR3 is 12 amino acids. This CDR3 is CASSPGDQPQHF. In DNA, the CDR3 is TGTGCCAGCAGCCCAGGGGATCAGCCCCAGCATTTT. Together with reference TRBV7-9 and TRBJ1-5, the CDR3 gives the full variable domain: DTGVSQNPRHKITKRGQNVTFRCDPISEHNRLYWYRQTLGQGPEFLTYFQNEAQLEKSRLLSDRFSAERPKGSFSTLEIQRTEQGDSAMYLCASSPGDQPQHFGDGTRLSIL.

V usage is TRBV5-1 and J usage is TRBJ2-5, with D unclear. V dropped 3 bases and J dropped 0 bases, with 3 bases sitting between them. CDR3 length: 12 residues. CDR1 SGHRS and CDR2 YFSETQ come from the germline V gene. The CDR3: CASSSYQETQYF. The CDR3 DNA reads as TGCGCCAGCAGCTCCTACCAAGAGACCCAGTACTTC.

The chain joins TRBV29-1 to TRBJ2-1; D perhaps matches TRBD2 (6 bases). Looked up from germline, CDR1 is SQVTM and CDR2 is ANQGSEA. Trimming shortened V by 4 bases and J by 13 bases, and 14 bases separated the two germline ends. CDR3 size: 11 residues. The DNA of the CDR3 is TGCAGCGTTGGGGGGGAGCCCCAACAGTTCTTC. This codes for CSVGGEPQQFF.

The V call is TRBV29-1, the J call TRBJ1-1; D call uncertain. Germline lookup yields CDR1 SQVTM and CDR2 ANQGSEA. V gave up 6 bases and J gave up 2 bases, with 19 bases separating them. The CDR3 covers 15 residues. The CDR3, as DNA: TGCAGCGTGCGAATAAGGGCCCAAGGAAACACTGAAGCTTTCTTT. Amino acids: CSVRIRAQGNTEAFF.

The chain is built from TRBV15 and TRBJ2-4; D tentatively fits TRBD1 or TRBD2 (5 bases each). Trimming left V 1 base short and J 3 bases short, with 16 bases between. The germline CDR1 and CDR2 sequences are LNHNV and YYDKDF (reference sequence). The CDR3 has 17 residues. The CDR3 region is CATSRAGMRRGKNIQYF. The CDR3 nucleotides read TGTGCCACCAGCAGAGCAGGGATGAGACGGGGCAAAAACATTCAGTACTTC.

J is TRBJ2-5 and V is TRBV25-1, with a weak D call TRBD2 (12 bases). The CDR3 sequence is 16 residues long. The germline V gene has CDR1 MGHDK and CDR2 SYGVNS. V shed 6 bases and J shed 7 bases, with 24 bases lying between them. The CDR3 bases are TGTGCCAGCAGGACTAGCGGGGGACAGGGGGTCGGGACCCAGTACTTC. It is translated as CASRTSGGQGVGTQYF.

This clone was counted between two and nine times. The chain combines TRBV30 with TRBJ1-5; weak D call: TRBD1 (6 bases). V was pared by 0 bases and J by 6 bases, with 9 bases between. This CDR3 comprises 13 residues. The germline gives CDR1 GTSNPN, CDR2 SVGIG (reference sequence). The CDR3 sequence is CAWSVGQTQPQHF. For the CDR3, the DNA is TGTGCCTGGAGTGTTGGACAGACTCAGCCCCAGCATTTT.

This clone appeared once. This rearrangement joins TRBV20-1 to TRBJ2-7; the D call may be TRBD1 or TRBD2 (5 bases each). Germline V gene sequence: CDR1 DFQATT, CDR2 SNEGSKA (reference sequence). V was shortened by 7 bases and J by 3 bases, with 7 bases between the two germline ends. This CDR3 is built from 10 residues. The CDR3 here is CSGGDYEQYF. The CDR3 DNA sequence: TGCAGTGGAGGGGACTACGAGCAGTACTTC.

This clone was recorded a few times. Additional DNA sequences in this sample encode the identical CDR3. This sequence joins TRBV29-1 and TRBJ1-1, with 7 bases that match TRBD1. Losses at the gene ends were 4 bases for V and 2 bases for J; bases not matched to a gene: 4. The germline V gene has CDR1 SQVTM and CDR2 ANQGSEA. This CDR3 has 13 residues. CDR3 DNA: TGCAGCGTTGTCCGACAGGGTAACACTGAAGCTTTCTTT. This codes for CSVVRQGNTEAFF.

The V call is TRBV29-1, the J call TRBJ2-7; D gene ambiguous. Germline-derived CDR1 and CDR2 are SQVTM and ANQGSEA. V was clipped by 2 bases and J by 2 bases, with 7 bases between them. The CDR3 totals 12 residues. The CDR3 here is CSVEKRPYEQYF. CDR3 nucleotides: TGCAGCGTTGAAAAGCGTCCCTACGAGCAGTACTTC.

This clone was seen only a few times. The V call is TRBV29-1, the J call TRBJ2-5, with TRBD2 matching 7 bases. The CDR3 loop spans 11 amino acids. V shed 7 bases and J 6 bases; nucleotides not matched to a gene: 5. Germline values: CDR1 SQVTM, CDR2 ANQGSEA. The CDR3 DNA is TGCAGCGCCGGGGGGTGGCAGACCCAGTACTTC. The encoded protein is CSAGGWQTQYF.

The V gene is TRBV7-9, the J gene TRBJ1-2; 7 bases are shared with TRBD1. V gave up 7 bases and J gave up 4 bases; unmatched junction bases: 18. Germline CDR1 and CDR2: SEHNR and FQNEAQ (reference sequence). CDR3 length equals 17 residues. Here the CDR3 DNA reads TGTGCCAGCACCCGCCCCGGCGGGGCAGGGGGTACCTATGGCTACACCTTC. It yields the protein CASTRPGGAGGTYGYTF.

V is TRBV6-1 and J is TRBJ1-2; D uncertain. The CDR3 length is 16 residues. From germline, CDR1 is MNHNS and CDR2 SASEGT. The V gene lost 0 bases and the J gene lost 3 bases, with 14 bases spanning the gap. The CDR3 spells CASSEAMGGGDYGYTF. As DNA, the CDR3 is TGTGCCAGCAGTGAAGCGATGGGAGGAGGTGACTATGGCTACACCTTC.

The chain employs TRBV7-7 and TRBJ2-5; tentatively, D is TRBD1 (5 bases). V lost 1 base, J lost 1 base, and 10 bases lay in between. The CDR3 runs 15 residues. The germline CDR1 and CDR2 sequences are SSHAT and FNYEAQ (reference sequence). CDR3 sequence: CASSLEGQGQETQYF. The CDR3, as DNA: TGTGCCAGCAGCTTAGAGGGCCAGGGCCAAGAGACCCAGTACTTC.

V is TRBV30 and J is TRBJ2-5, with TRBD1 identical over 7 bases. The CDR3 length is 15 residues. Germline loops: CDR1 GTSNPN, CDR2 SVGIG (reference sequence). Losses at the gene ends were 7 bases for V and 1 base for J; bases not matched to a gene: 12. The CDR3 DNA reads TGTGCCTCTCGACCCGGCCCAGGGGGCCAAGAGACCCAGTACTTC. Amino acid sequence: CASRPGPGGQETQYF.

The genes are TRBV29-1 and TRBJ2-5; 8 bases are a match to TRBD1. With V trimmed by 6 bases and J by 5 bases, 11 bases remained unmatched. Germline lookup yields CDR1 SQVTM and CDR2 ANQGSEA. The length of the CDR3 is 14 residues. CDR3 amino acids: CSVKRGQGGETQYF. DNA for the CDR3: TGCAGCGTCAAACGCGGACAGGGAGGCGAGACCCAGTACTTC.

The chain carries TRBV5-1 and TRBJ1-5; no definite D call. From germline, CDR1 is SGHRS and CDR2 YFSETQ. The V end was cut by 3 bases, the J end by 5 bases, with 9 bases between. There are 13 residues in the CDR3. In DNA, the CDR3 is TGCGCCAGCAGCTCCCACGGGGATCAGCCCCAGCATTTT. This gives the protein CASSSHGDQPQHF. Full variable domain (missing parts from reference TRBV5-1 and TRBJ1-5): KAGVTQTPRYLIKTRGQQVTLSCSPISGHRSVSWYQQTPGQGLQFLFEYFSETQRNKGNFPGRFSGRQFSNSRSEMNVSTLELGDSALYLCASSSHGDQPQHFGDGTRLSIL.

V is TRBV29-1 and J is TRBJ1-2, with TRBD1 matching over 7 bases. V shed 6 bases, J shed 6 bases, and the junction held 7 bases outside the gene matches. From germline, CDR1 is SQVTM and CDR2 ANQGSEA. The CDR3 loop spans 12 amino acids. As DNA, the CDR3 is TGCAGCGTAAGCACAGGGGACCATGGCTACACCTTC. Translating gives CSVSTGDHGYTF.